The rows below give T cell receptor beta chains drawn from one sample of a study of blood T cell repertoires in COVID-19. Using immunoSEQ multiplex PCR, the repertoire was profiled, and TCRdb retains in-frame clones only, with some absent. The data contain about 190,000 clones, 70% to 85% of them singletons. Sequenced: peripheral blood. These receptors all stem from a man aged 45-65 years who had recovered from COVID-19. CDR3s include the opening cysteine and the closing phenylalanine or tryptophan. The order of the fields is CDR3 DNA, CDR3 protein, J gene, V gene, clone size, D gene. D genes are given only for firm matches. Clone size is shown for a subset of rows, as once, few, many or a class of expanded clone.

TGTGCCAGCAGCTTACGGGACAGGGGGGGTGAAAAACTGTTTTTT CASSLRDRGGEKLFF TRBJ1-4 TRBV7-8 once TRBD1
TGTGCCAGTAGTAACCCGCAGTCAGATACGCAGTATTTT CASSNPQSDTQYF TRBJ2-3 TRBV19 NA NA
TGTGCCAGCAGGAGACGACAGGGAATGAACACTGAAGCTTTCTTT CASRRRQGMNTEAFF TRBJ1-1 TRBV6-1 NA TRBD1
TGTGCCAGCAGCTTTCTCGGCGGGGTCACAGATACGCAGTATTTT CASSFLGGVTDTQYF TRBJ2-3 TRBV11-2 NA NA
TGTGCCTGGCATCGGACAGCGCTTGGGAATGAGCAGTTCTTC CAWHRTALGNEQFF TRBJ2-1 TRBV30 NA NA
TGCAGCGCTCAAGGGGCCCCGGGACAGGGTTTTGAAAAACTGTTTTTT CSAQGAPGQGFEKLFF TRBJ1-4 TRBV29-1 NA TRBD1
TGTGCCAGCAGAACCGGGACAGGATCCTACGAGCAGTACTTC CASRTGTGSYEQYF TRBJ2-7 TRBV27 NA TRBD1
TGTGCCAGCGGTAAGACAGGGGCCTACGAGCAGTACTTC CASGKTGAYEQYF TRBJ2-7 TRBV3-1/TRBV3-2 NA TRBD1
TGTGCCTGGAATGGTGGTAGCGGGCTCACAGATACGCAGTATTTT CAWNGGSGLTDTQYF TRBJ2-3 TRBV30 NA TRBD2
TGTGCCAGCAGCGTAAGTTTAGGGGTCTCTGGAAACACCATATATTTT CASSVSLGVSGNTIYF TRBJ1-3 TRBV4-2 NA NA
TGTGCCAGCAGCTTAGTTCGGGGTTGGAATGAGCAGTTCTTC CASSLVRGWNEQFF TRBJ2-1 TRBV7-8 NA NA
TGCGCCAGCAGCCCAACCCTAGTCAGCGGGAGGGCTTACTTC CASSPTLVSGRAYF TRBJ2-7 TRBV4-1 NA TRBD2
TGTGCCAGCAGTTTAAAGATGGGAGGGAAACATCAAGCGTATGGCTACACCTTC CASSLKMGGKHQAYGYTF TRBJ1-2 TRBV27 few NA
TGCGCCAGCAGCTTGGAGCAGGTGAACACCGGGGAGCTGTTTTTT CASSLEQVNTGELFF TRBJ2-2 TRBV5-1 NA NA
TGTGCCAGCAGCTTAGGATCGGGGCGGGGTCAGCCCCAGCATTTT CASSLGSGRGQPQHF TRBJ1-5 TRBV7-2 many NA
TGTGCCAGCAGCCAGGGTGAGGGAAACATTCAGTACTTC CASSQGEGNIQYF TRBJ2-4 TRBV4-2 few NA
TGTGCCAGCAGCTTAGGAACAGGGGCCACAGATACGCAGTATTTT CASSLGTGATDTQYF TRBJ2-3 TRBV7-7 NA TRBD1
TGCGCCAGCAAGGGCGGGATGGACTATGGCTACACCTTC CASKGGMDYGYTF TRBJ1-2 TRBV5-1 NA NA
TGTGCCAGCAGCCAGGCCCGGACTTTTCAAAACAATGAGCAGTTCTTC CASSQARTFQNNEQFF TRBJ2-1 TRBV14 NA NA
TGTGCCAGCAGCGACAGACCCTCTGGGGCCAACGTCCTGACTTTC CASSDRPSGANVLTF TRBJ2-6 TRBV9 NA NA
TGTGCCAGCTCACCACTTCAGTCTAGCGATCCAGATACGCAGTATTTT CASSPLQSSDPDTQYF TRBJ2-3 TRBV18 NA NA
TGTGCCAGCAGGCCCATGGGCAGAAACTATGGCTACACCTTC CASRPMGRNYGYTF TRBJ1-2 TRBV11-2 NA NA
TGTGCCAGCAGCCAAGCCCGAGGGGCGGGGACAGATACGCAGTATTTT CASSQARGAGTDTQYF TRBJ2-3 TRBV4-2 NA NA
TGTGCCAGCAGTTTACAGGGTACGGGCTGGGGAGGCTACACCTTC CASSLQGTGWGGYTF TRBJ1-2 TRBV27 many NA
TGTGCCAGCAGCTTAGCCCAGGGGTCCTACAATGAGCAGTTCTTC CASSLAQGSYNEQFF TRBJ2-1 TRBV7-2 once NA
TGTGCCAGCAGTGCAGGGGGTTCTCGGTCCGGGGAGCTGTTTTTT CASSAGGSRSGELFF TRBJ2-2 TRBV7-9 NA TRBD1
TGCGCCAGCAGCTTTGGCCAGGGGGTAGGCTACACCTTC CASSFGQGVGYTF TRBJ1-2 TRBV5-1 few TRBD1
TGCGCCAGCAGCCAAGTAAACCTAGTTTCCTACAATGAGCAGTTCTTC CASSQVNLVSYNEQFF TRBJ2-1 TRBV4-1 NA NA
TGTGCCTGGACCCTAGCGGGACTCACCGGGGAGCTGTTTTTT CAWTLAGLTGELFF TRBJ2-2 TRBV30 once TRBD2
TGTGCCAGCAGCACCAGGGTGGGGAACACTGAAGCTTTCTTT CASSTRVGNTEAFF TRBJ1-1 TRBV2 NA NA
TGTGCCAGTAAGAAGGGACAGGGAAGCACTGAAGCTTTCTTT CASKKGQGSTEAFF TRBJ1-1 TRBV19 NA TRBD1
TGTGCCAGCAGCTTGTTCCCCGGGACAGGGAATTCACCCCTCCACTTT CASSLFPGTGNSPLHF TRBJ1-6 TRBV7-8 NA TRBD1
TGTGCCAGCAGCGCAACAGGGGGGTTAAATGAAAAACTGTTTTTT CASSATGGLNEKLFF TRBJ1-4 TRBV7-9 once TRBD1
TGTGCCTGGAGTGGATACATGAACACTGAAGCTTTCTTT CAWSGYMNTEAFF TRBJ1-1 TRBV30 NA NA
TGTGCCAGCACCTACGGGGAAGATACGCAGTATTTT CASTYGEDTQYF TRBJ2-3 TRBV6-5 NA NA
TGTGCCAGCAGCTTAGTCGGGGAGGAGCAGTTCTTC CASSLVGEEQFF TRBJ2-1 TRBV7-9 few NA
TGTGCCAGCAGCTTAGGTTGGGGGGTAGCGGGAGTTTTAAAGTTCTCCTACAATGAGCAGTTCTTC CASSLGWGVAGVLKFSYNEQFF TRBJ2-1 TRBV7-8 NA TRBD2